The T cell receptor (beta chain) described here comes from a study of response to subunit inactivated influenza vaccine (dated by TCRdb to 2017 to 2018). About the investigation overall: To follow how T cells responded to a trivalent subunit inactivated influenza vaccine, the researchers relied on deep quantitative profiling of the T cell receptor repertoire.

This clonotype showed up just a few times. Its antigen remains unidentified. No quality values exist for individual bases; no much larger clone is one base distant. The protocol used for the library was RT-PCR. The listed sequencing device is Illumina HiSeq 2500. TCRdb ran its own pipeline on the public reads, namely fastp trimming at Q25 and MiXCR clone calling, and kept in-frame beta chains. Records with the same CDR3 protein are collapsed into one entry carrying the most frequent genes and DNA. The sample yields approximately 500,000 distinct CDR3 sequences; approximately 24% were counted once. Clones ranked in the top ten supply 2.5% to 3% of the sample. Beyond this particular receptor, the publication reports: The authors suggested that each seasonal influenza vaccination may recruit only a limited number of new T cells.

This same sample was also taken into another study, of T cells expressing NK-cell markers. According to the second study: 5'RACE template switching, by which a universal primer site and unique molecular identifiers were added, was used to make TCR beta cDNA libraries. In sorted CD3+CD56+NKG2C+, CD3+CD56+NKG2C- and CD3+CD56-NKG2C+ T-cell subsets from eight or nine donors, TCR beta-chain repertoires were profiled. Seven of the eight sequenced donors were HCMV-seropositive and one was HCMV-seronegative. To restrict sorting to alphabetaTCR-expressing T cells, an anti-gammadeltaTCR antibody was added in several experiments. In six or seven donors, the dominant CD3+CD56+NKG2C+ clonotypes ranked among the top 10 CD8+ clonotypes, making up about 1.0-7.5% of CD8+ T cells. Those dominant clonotypes were again the most abundant among CD3+CD56-NKG2C+ cells in a handful of donors, at about 28.3-60.1%. It remained unclear whether the expanded NKG2C-expressing T cell clones were specific for HCMV antigens. The study sequenced eight donors, all healthy volunteers chosen at random: three men and five women. To determine HCMV serostatus, a commercial ELISA kit was used to detect HCMV-specific IgG in serum. Peripheral blood mononuclear cells were isolated from blood by Ficoll density gradient centrifugation. Magnetic immunoseparation with Miltenyi isolation kits was used to isolate CD4+ and CD8+ T cells from PBMC. Synthesis of cDNA was primed from the TCR beta constant segment and was followed by two consecutive PCR amplification steps. The libraries were sequenced on Illumina HiSeq 2000/2500, MiSeq or NextSeq, producing 2 x 150 bp reads. MIGEC handled demultiplexing of the reads and grouping by UMI, while MiTCR was used to assemble and quantify clonotypes. To exclude erroneous sequences, only TCR cDNA sequences supported by at least two reads were retained. The tcR package was used for downstream repertoire analysis, with clonotypes matched between fractions based on CDR3 nucleotide sequence plus V segment. VDJmatch was used to annotate antigen specificity against VDJdb, with one amino acid substitution in CDR3 permitted.

This receptor was obtained from a man over 45 who received an inactivated influenza vaccine. Donor details come from another sample of the same person, matched by shared clones. Sequencing was performed on CD4+ T cells sorted from PBMCs, taken about 13 days after vaccination.

The DNA sequence is TGCAGCGTTGGTCAGCGGGAAGCTACGCAGTATTTT. Translated, this is CSVGQREATQYF. This chain is built from TRBV29-1 and TRBJ2-3, and 7 junctional nucleotides match TRBD2. The CDR1 and CDR2 encoded by the germline V gene are SQVTM and ANQGSEA. The V end gives up 4 bases and the J end 8 bases, leaving 6 bases in the junction not matched to a gene. The CDR3 spans 12 residues, from the cysteine through the phenylalanine. Only CDR3 DNA is held: 36 bases, read in frame from base 1.